One and the same sample provided the 17 T cell receptor beta chains below, sequenced in a study of blood T cell repertoires in COVID-19. TCRdb's table, derived via immunoSEQ multiplex PCR, lists solely in-frame clones and lacks some. The sample comprises roughly 410,000 clones, approximately 90% of which are singletons, and about 1.6% rests with the top ten. Sequencing was done on a sample of peripheral blood. The source of these receptors is a woman aged 40 to 55 with COVID-19, enrolled during active disease.

The chain employs TRBV5-4 and TRBJ2-1; maybe TRBD1 (5 bases). The germline V and J ends were trimmed by 2 bases and 6 bases, with 12 bases remaining between them. There are 14 residues in the CDR3. In germline, CDR1 is SGHNT, CDR2 YYREEE (reference sequence). The CDR3 is CASSLDSNPNEQFF. The CDR3 DNA follows: TGTGCCAGCAGCTTAGACAGTAACCCCAATGAGCAGTTCTTC.

Only one count was recorded for this clone. The gene calls are TRBV18 and TRBJ1-5; TRBD1 aligns across 7 bases. The CDR3 contains 15 residues. The V segment lost 5 bases and the J segment 1 base; nucleotides outside the gene matches: 5. The V gene's germline CDR1 is KGHSH and CDR2 LQKENI. Here the CDR3 reads CASSRTGRSNQPQHF. CDR3 sequence (DNA): TGTGCCAGCTCAAGGACAGGTAGGAGCAATCAGCCCCAGCATTTT.

About this clone itself: A junction end diverges from the germline sequence, so it may reflect a read error. The chain recombines TRBV14 with TRBJ1-2; D gene unclear. The CDR3 is 13 amino acids. CDR1 is SGHDN, CDR2 FVKESK, per germline. Here the CDR3 DNA reads TGTGCCAGCAGCCAAGATTTAGGGAGACAAATTCTCTTC. Its protein product is CASSQDLGRQILF.

This rearrangement joins TRBV30 to TRBJ2-1, with TRBD2 matching over 13 bases. J was trimmed by 6 bases and V by 1 base; bases with no gene match: 6. This CDR3 is 16 amino acids long. Germline-derived CDR1 and CDR2 are GTSNPN and SVGIG (reference sequence). CDR3 nucleotide sequence: TGTGCCTGGAGTGGGAGGGGACTAGCGGGGCGCAATGAGCAGTTCTTC. Protein product: CAWSGRGLAGRNEQFF. Full variable domain (outside the CDR3, taken from reference TRBV30 and TRBJ2-1): SQTIHQWPATLVQPVGSPLSLECTVEGTSNPNLYWYRQAAGRGLQLLFYSVGIGQISSEVPQNLSASRPQDRQFILSSKKLLLSDSGFYLCAWSGRGLAGRNEQFFGPGTRLTVL.

This CDR3 is CASSPGTSGKDEQFF. CDR3 DNA sequence: TGTGCCAGCAGCCCGGGGACTAGCGGGAAGGATGAGCAGTTCTTC. The chain is built from TRBV5-8 and TRBJ2-1; TRBD2 matches 13 bases. J was trimmed by 8 bases and V by 4 bases; bases with no gene match: 6. Germline lookup yields CDR1 SGHTS and CDR2 YDEGEE. The CDR3 extends over 15 amino acids.

This chain links TRBV7-3 with TRBJ1-3; D is unresolved. Germline loops: CDR1 SGHTA, CDR2 FQGTGA. The CDR3 runs to 13 residues. V lost 4 bases, J lost 2 bases, and 6 bases lay in between. The CDR3 here is CASSSTTGNTIYF. CDR3 sequence (DNA): TGTGCCAGCAGCTCAACTACTGGAAACACCATATATTTT.

The CDR3 reads CASSLVTGKVWNEQFF. The CDR3 region has the DNA TGTGCCAGCAGCTTAGTGACAGGGAAGGTTTGGAATGAGCAGTTCTTC. The V and J genes are TRBV11-2 and TRBJ2-1, with TRBD1 identical over 7 bases. Per germline, CDR1 SGHAT and CDR2 FQNNGV. Trimming at V came to 1 base and at J to 7 bases, leaving 10 bases not matched to a gene. The CDR3 length is 16 residues. The full variable domain, with the rest looked up from reference TRBV11-2 and TRBJ2-1, is EAGVAQSPRYKIIEKRQSVAFWCNPISGHATLYWYQQILGQGPKLLIQFQNNGVVDDSQLPKDRFSAERLKGVDSTLKIQPAKLEDSAVYLCASSLVTGKVWNEQFFGPGTRLTVL.

The V and J genes are TRBV27 and TRBJ1-5; TRBD1 agrees at 7 bases. V shed 1 base, J shed 3 bases, and the junction held 3 bases outside the gene matches. The CDR3 is made up of 15 amino acids. Germline-derived CDR1 and CDR2 are MNHEY and SMNVEV (reference sequence). The CDR3: CASSLFGTDNQPQHF. CDR3 bases: TGTGCCAGCAGTTTATTCGGGACAGACAATCAGCCCCAGCATTTT.

The table lists this clone with a few counts. This chain connects TRBV2 to TRBJ1-2, with 7 bases lining up with TRBD1. The CDR3 consists of 17 residues. From germline, CDR1 is SNHLY and CDR2 FYNNEI. V dropped 7 bases and J dropped 3; count of bases not matched to a gene: 17. CDR3 DNA sequence: TGTGCCAGCACTCTAACTACTCCGGGACAGTCTTACTATGGCTACACCTTC. The encoded protein is CASTLTTPGQSYYGYTF. Full variable domain (rest looked up from reference TRBV2 and TRBJ1-2): EPEVTQTPSHQVTQMGQEVILRCVPISNHLYFYWYRQILGQKVEFLVSFYNNEISEKSEIFDDQFSVERPDGSNFTLKIRSTKLEDSAMYFCASTLTTPGQSYYGYTFGSGTRLTVV.

This chain connects TRBV7-2 to TRBJ2-2, with 10 bases fitting TRBD1. V shed 1 base, J shed 7 bases, and the junction held 3 bases outside the gene matches. CDR1 is SGHTA and CDR2 is FQGNSA in the germline V gene. CDR3 length: 15 amino acids. DNA for the CDR3: TGTGCCAGCAGCTTAGGACAGGGGGCCATCGGGGAGCTGTTTTTT. This sequence encodes CASSLGQGAIGELFF. Full variable domain (missing parts from reference TRBV7-2 and TRBJ2-2): GAGVSQSPSNKVTEKGKDVELRCDPISGHTALYWYRQSLGQGLEFLIYFQGNSAPDKSGLPSDRFSAERTGGSVSTLTIQRTQQEDSAVYLCASSLGQGAIGELFFGEGSRLTVL.

This chain joins TRBV18 and TRBJ2-7, with D hard to call. Trimming removed 5 bases at V and 2 bases at J, with 10 bases between. Germline values: CDR1 KGHSH, CDR2 LQKENI. The CDR3 is 13 amino acids. The CDR3 bases are TGTGCCAGCTCAATTGGTTCGGCCTACGAGCAGTACTTC. It translates to CASSIGSAYEQYF.

This clone was seen only once. V and J are TRBV7-9 and TRBJ2-7, with a weak D call TRBD2 (6 bases). CDR3 size: 13 residues. V was pared by 5 bases and J by 5 bases, with 13 bases between. CDR1 and CDR2 (germline): SEHNR, FQNEAQ (reference sequence). Here the CDR3 reads CASSHGSGNEQYF. The CDR3 DNA sequence: TGTGCCAGCAGCCACGGGAGTGGCAACGAGCAGTACTTC.

The V and J genes are TRBV4-3 and TRBJ1-1; D not certain. V was pared by 0 bases and J by 0 bases, with 11 bases between. The V gene's germline CDR1 is LGHNA and CDR2 YSLEER. The CDR3 spans 16 residues. In nucleotides, the CDR3 is TGCGCCAGCAGCCAAGATCGGGCGGGTCTGAACACTGAAGCTTTCTTT. This gives the protein CASSQDRAGLNTEAFF.

This clone was detected a few times. This chain uses TRBV7-9 with TRBJ2-7, with 7 bases fitting TRBD2. Per germline, CDR1 SEHNR and CDR2 FQNEAQ (reference sequence). V gave up 5 bases and J gave up 3 bases; unmatched junction bases: 7. The CDR3 has 14 amino acids. The CDR3 region has the DNA TGTGCCAGCAGCCTCACGCGGGGGAGCTACGAGCAGTACTTC. As protein: CASSLTRGSYEQYF.

CDR3 amino acids: CASSDGVRGNTEAFF. The CDR3 nucleotides read TGTGCCAGCAGTGACGGTGTCCGAGGGAACACTGAAGCTTTCTTT. The chain uses TRBV2 and TRBJ1-1; no definite D call. V lost 3 bases to trimming and J lost 1 base, with 12 bases between them. CDR3 length equals 15 residues. Germline V gives CDR1 SNHLY, CDR2 FYNNEI.

This chain links TRBV4-3 with TRBJ2-7; 14 bases agree with TRBD2. From germline, CDR1 is LGHNA and CDR2 YSLEER. The CDR3 is 16 residues long. The junction had 3 bases not matched to a gene; V was cut back by 2 bases and J by 3 bases. The CDR3 spells CASSQIGLAGGYEQYF. CDR3 DNA: TGCGCCAGCAGCCAAATCGGACTAGCGGGGGGCTACGAGCAGTACTTC.

The chain recombines TRBV24-1 with TRBJ1-2, with TRBD1 as a possible D gene (5 bases). Trimming took off 6 bases at V and 2 bases at J, with 12 bases between the two ends. The CDR3 spans 14 residues. Germline V gives CDR1 KGHDR, CDR2 SFDVKD. The CDR3 here is CATSSRRQNYGYTF. In DNA, the CDR3 is TGTGCCACCAGTAGCAGGAGACAGAACTATGGCTACACCTTC.